This T cell receptor beta chain was sequenced for a study of sequential checkpoint blockade in melanoma. As for the study in general: After both sequences, patients received maintenance nivolumab.

Repertoires were generated with immunoSEQ multiplex PCR, while TCRdb's copy carries only in-frame clones and drops some. In the table there are some 10,000 clones, around 67% of which are singletons. Treatment denoted: randomized to nivolumab then ipilimumab (arm A) or the reverse (arm B). From thawed PBMCs, live CD3+CD8+ cells negative for CD19 and CD56 were sorted. Per germline, CDR1 SGHDN and CDR2 FVKESK. CDR3 length equals 11 residues. Trimming shortened V by 3 bases and J by 4 bases, and 4 bases separated the two germline ends. Sequences were derived from CD8+ T cells sorted from blood (inferred from file names), sampled from a patient given nivolumab and ipilimumab in sequence. The receptor was isolated from a human donor with melanoma. This chain links TRBV14 with TRBJ2-7; D gene uncertain. CDR3 nucleotides: TGTGCCAGCAGCCACAGTTACGAGCAGTACTTC. Translated: CASSHSYEQYF.